This T cell receptor beta chain was documented in a study of blood T cell repertoires in COVID-19. Study at large: In each case, the material was cDNA or gDNA derived from T cells, B-cell-depleted T cells, or PBMCs.

Study processing details: The assay estimated nucleated cells by amplifying reference gene primers. Assay: immunoSEQ multiplex PCR; the TCRdb copy retains only in-frame clones and omits some. V, J and clone size reflect that table, while D and trimming were determined from the DNA. The repertoire holds fewer than 500,000 clones, with over 75% as singletons. The junction had 8 bases not matched to a gene; V was cut back by 4 bases and J by 1 base. In germline, CDR1 is SGHRS, CDR2 YFSETQ. There are 17 residues in the CDR3. The chain carries TRBV5-1 and TRBJ2-2; the match to TRBD1 covers 9 bases. This receptor was obtained from a man under 40 who had recovered from COVID-19. The specimen sequenced was PBMCs or T cells enriched from blood (not recorded which). The CDR3 DNA reads as TGCGCCAGCAGCACAAACAGGGGGCTCCGGAACACCGGGGAGCTGTTTTTT. Residues: CASSTNRGLRNTGELFF. The whole variable domain, remainder taken from reference TRBV5-1 and TRBJ2-2, is KAGVTQTPRYLIKTRGQQVTLSCSPISGHRSVSWYQQTPGQGLQFLFEYFSETQRNKGNFPGRFSGRQFSNSRSEMNVSTLELGDSALYLCASSTNRGLRNTGELFFGEGSRLTVL.